This T cell receptor (beta chain) emerged from a study of T cell responses to AZD1222 COVID-19 vaccine (dated by TCRdb to about 2021). At the level of the whole study: TCR sequencing was performed for roughly 240 trial participants, of whom roughly 200 were given two doses of AZD1222 and around 26 were given two doses of MenACWY control vaccine. Trial participants were enrolled by age into subgroups of 18-55, 56-69 and 70-plus years, and roughly 150, 30 and 60 TCR-sequenced participants, respectively, were included in these subgroups.

What the time point label conveys for this sample: baseline before first vaccination. Samples from vaccinated people were obtained from the UK trials COV001 and COV002, which included a single-blind randomized controlled phase 2/3 trial of AZD1222 (ChAdOx1 nCoV-19) in healthy adults. For TCRbeta chain sequencing, PBMC samples from trial participants were taken at day 0 and at day 28 after the second dose. Findings and caveats that apply to the study as a whole: Conclusions about previously exposed vaccinees are limited, since just five to seven AZD1222 recipients were seropositive for SARS-CoV-2 at baseline. After two AZD1222 doses, spike-specific TCR breadth and depth were significantly higher than at day 0 and than in MenACWY recipients. Most participants were white British and females outnumbered males, and the authors suggested that clonal diversity may have been underestimated. The 56-69-year group was small, and its depth increase did not reach significance, likely because of low power. Because no day 14 peak-response samples were available, the repertoires could be characterized only after the peak T cell response. The vaccine-associated CD4 TCRs covered the entire spike protein, and the dominant responses fell in regions 160-218 and 743-854. Epitopes outside the regions mutated in the B.1.351 and B.1.1.7 variants were reportedly recognized by nearly half of the unique spike-specific TCRs.

Remarks on this clone: Its specific antigen is unknown. Other nucleotide sequences from this sample produce the same CDR3.

CDR3 length: 15 amino acids, cysteine to phenylalanine. The sequence is cut down to CDR3 DNA, 45 bases in frame from base 1. Clipping removes 0 bases from V and 3 bases from J, with 0 as the unmatched junction base count. CDR1 is given as SGHRS and CDR2 as YFSETQ, both from the germline V gene. The CDR3 regions of human TCRbeta chains were analyzed by immunosequencing. The published analysis was carried out like this. TCRs in the repertoires were matched against a reference library of SARS-CoV-2-specific TCRs that had been generated with the MIRA antigen-specificity platform. Breadth meant the fraction of unique TCRs that were SARS-CoV-2-associated, whereas depth meant the fraction of total T cells that were SARS-CoV-2-associated. Each spike-specific TCR was assigned to its reactive spike region and to a CD4 or CD8 class using the MIRA data. Log10-transformed breadth and depth values were compared by one-way ANOVA with Sidak's multiple comparisons tests. TCRdb carries this immuneACCESS record with in-frame sequences only. Its versions omit some clonotypes, under half of them owing to an unresolved V gene in the studies checked, with the rest unexplained. V, J and clone size reflect that table, while D and trimming were determined from the DNA. Per the sample table, the count is about 140,000 clones. The ten biggest clones cover 2% to 2.5% of the sample.

Sequencing input: peripheral blood. The sequence joins TRBV5-1 to TRBJ1-5; TRBD1 fits 10 bases in the junction. This TCR derives from an adult in good health. At the DNA level, the sequence is TGCGCCAGCAGCTTGGGACAGGGGGCCAATCAGCCCCAGCATTTT. Its protein product is CASSLGQGANQPQHF.